Listed below are T cell receptor beta chains from one sample, sequenced in a study of Ad26.COV2.S vaccination and SARS-CoV-2 variants. Clones were sequenced by immunoSEQ multiplex PCR, and TCRdb holds only the in-frame ones, with some missing. The sample lists some 350,000 clones, approximately 90% seen once, with roughly 3.9% in the top ten. The source was peripheral blood, collected after recovery from COVID-19. The receptors derive from a human donor who had recovered from COVID-19. Each CDR3 is given with its conserved first and last residue. A D gene is named only where the DNA matches it firmly. Not all rows give a size; the values are once, few, many and, for expanded clones, a class.

size	V	D	J	CDR3	DNA
.	TRBV19	TRBD1	TRBJ2-7	CASSSHSDREPYEQYF	TGTGCCAGTAGTTCTCACTCGGACAGGGAACCCTACGAGCAGTACTTC
once	TRBV9	.	TRBJ2-3	CASSIIGGTDTQYF	TGTGCCAGCAGTATTATAGGAGGCACAGATACGCAGTATTTT
.	TRBV6-2/TRBV6-3	TRBD1	TRBJ2-7	CASSYSRGLLHEQYF	TGTGCCAGCAGTTACTCGAGGGGGCTTCTTCACGAGCAGTACTTC
.	TRBV28	TRBD1	TRBJ1-2	CASSLPGGRGYTF	TGTGCCAGCAGCTTACCAGGGGGCCGTGGCTACACCTTC
.	TRBV6-5	TRBD1	TRBJ1-1	CASTGTGLSEAFF	TGTGCCAGCACCGGGACAGGGCTTTCTGAAGCTTTCTTT
.	TRBV19	.	TRBJ1-1	CASSIPRGGAKTEAFF	TGTGCCAGTAGTATCCCTCGGGGGGGGGCAAAAACTGAAGCTTTCTTT
.	TRBV6-5	.	TRBJ2-6	CASSYPGRSGANVLTF	TGTGCCAGCAGTTACCCAGGGCGCTCTGGGGCCAACGTCCTGACTTTC
.	TRBV12-5	TRBD1	TRBJ1-1	CASGLRGQTEAFF	TGTGCTAGTGGGCTCAGGGGGCAAACTGAAGCTTTCTTT
few	TRBV5-1	TRBD2	TRBJ2-7	CASSPTSGTYEQYF	TGCGCCAGCAGCCCGACTAGCGGTACCTACGAGCAGTACTTC
.	TRBV4-1	.	TRBJ2-7	CASSQVLSGESYEQYF	TGCGCCAGCAGCCAAGTTCTGTCAGGGGAATCCTACGAGCAGTACTTC
.	TRBV6-1	TRBD2	TRBJ2-5	CASSDGLAGYF	TGTGCCAGCAGTGACGGACTAGCGGGTTACTTC
.	TRBV29-1	.	TRBJ2-2	CSVVLGATNTGELFF	TGCAGCGTTGTTCTGGGGGCTACGAACACCGGGGAGCTGTTTTTT
.	TRBV11-2	.	TRBJ1-2	CASSTRTAYYGYTF	TGTGCCAGCAGCACAAGGACGGCTTACTATGGCTACACCTTC
.	TRBV6-5	.	TRBJ2-6	CASTLGANVLTF	TGTGCCAGCACCCTCGGGGCCAACGTCCTGACTTTC
.	TRBV27	.	TRBJ2-4	CASSLSHPPTKNIQYF	TGTGCCAGCAGTTTATCCCACCCGCCCACCAAAAACATTCAGTACTTC
.	TRBV5-1	.	TRBJ2-4	CASSGGDAKNIQYF	TGCGCCAGCAGCGGAGGGGACGCCAAAAACATTCAGTACTTC
.	TRBV27	TRBD1	TRBJ1-1	CASRTGGANTEAFF	TGTGCCAGCAGGACAGGGGGGGCGAACACTGAAGCTTTCTTT
.	TRBV6-4	TRBD2	TRBJ2-3	CASSDHGGGTDTQYF	TGTGCCAGCAGTGATCACGGGGGGGGCACAGATACGCAGTATTTT
.	TRBV7-7	.	TRBJ1-1	CASSLWGGSNTEAFF	TGTGCCAGCAGCTTATGGGGGGGGTCTAACACTGAAGCTTTCTTT
.	TRBV6-2/TRBV6-3	.	TRBJ1-6	CASSLGNSPLHF	TGTGCCAGCAGTCTGGGGAATTCACCCCTCCACTTT
.	TRBV19	TRBD2	TRBJ2-7	CASKEGGKTYEQYF	TGTGCCAGTAAAGAGGGAGGGAAAACCTACGAGCAGTACTTC
.	TRBV9	TRBD2	TRBJ2-3	CASSLRLAGGLLTDTQYF	TGTGCCAGCAGCCTAAGACTAGCGGGGGGGCTATTAACAGATACGCAGTATTTT
.	TRBV5-4	TRBD2	TRBJ2-5	CASSSGLARETQYF	TGTGCCAGCAGCTCTGGACTAGCTCGAGAGACCCAGTACTTC
.	TRBV7-9	.	TRBJ1-2	CASSPTDPLGAVGYTF	TGTGCCAGCAGCCCTACCGACCCTCTTGGGGCTGTTGGCTACACCTTC
.	TRBV25-1	TRBD1	TRBJ1-4	CASSTRDRDVWEKLFF	TGTGCCAGCAGTACACGGGACAGGGACGTTTGGGAAAAACTGTTTTTT
.	TRBV9	.	TRBJ1-3	CASSVGGTTSGNTIYF	TGTGCCAGCAGCGTCGGAGGGACAACCTCTGGAAACACCATATATTTT
.	TRBV5-4	TRBD1	TRBJ1-1	CASSAGQGKLNTEAFF	TGTGCCAGCAGCGCCGGACAGGGCAAGCTGAACACTGAAGCTTTCTTT
.	TRBV7-9	.	TRBJ2-7	CASSLTRGSYEQYF	TGTGCCAGCAGCTTAACAAGAGGGAGCTACGAGCAGTACTTC